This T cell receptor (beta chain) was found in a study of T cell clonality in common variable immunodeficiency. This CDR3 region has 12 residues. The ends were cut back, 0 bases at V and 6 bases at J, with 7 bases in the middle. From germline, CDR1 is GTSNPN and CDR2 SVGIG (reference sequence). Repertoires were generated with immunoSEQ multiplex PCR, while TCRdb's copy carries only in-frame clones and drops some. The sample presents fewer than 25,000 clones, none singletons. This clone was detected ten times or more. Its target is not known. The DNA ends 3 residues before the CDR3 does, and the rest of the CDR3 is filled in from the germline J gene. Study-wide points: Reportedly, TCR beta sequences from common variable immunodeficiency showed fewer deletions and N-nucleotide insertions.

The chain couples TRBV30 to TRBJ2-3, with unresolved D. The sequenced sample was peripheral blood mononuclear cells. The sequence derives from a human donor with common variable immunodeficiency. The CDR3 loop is CAWSVQRDTQYF. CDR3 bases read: TGTGCCTGGAGTGTTCAAAGGGATACG.